These T cell receptor beta chains were read from a single sample in a study of Tregs in tolerant kidney transplant recipients. TCRdb's table, derived via immunoSEQ multiplex PCR, lists solely in-frame clones and lacks some. The repertoire consists of some 50,000 clones, with around nine tenths occurring once and the leading ten covering less than 20%. The sample here was CD8+ T cells from blood (PBMCs), taken 12 months after the transplant. These receptors originate from a human patient who received a combined kidney and bone marrow transplant. Some T cells could come from the graft donor. The CDR3 runs from the conserved cysteine through the conserved F or W. D genes are given only for firm matches. Not every row has a clone size; where given, it reads once, few, many or a size class.

TRBJ2-1 | TRBV28 | - | - | TGTGCCAGCACTCCTACTGAGAGCTCCTACAATGAGCAGTTCTTC | CASTPTESSYNEQFF
TRBJ2-3 | TRBV7-3 | - | - | TGTGCCAGCAGACCTGTCGCGGATACGCAGTATTTT | CASRPVADTQYF
TRBJ1-5 | TRBV18 | medium-sized | - | TGTGCCAGCTCACCAACTGGGGAAGGGGCCTACTATAGCAATCAGCCCCAGCATTTT | CASSPTGEGAYYSNQPQHF
TRBJ1-4 | TRBV5-6 | few | TRBD1 | TGTGCCAGCAGTTCGGGGACAGGGGGGGAAAAACTGTTTTTT | CASSSGTGGEKLFF
TRBJ2-1 | TRBV12-5 | - | - | TGTGCTAGTGGTCCTCCGGGAGGGACAGGGTTTTACAATGAGCAGTTCTTC | CASGPPGGTGFYNEQFF
TRBJ1-2 | TRBV14 | - | TRBD1 | TGTGCCAGCAGCCAATATGCGACAGGGAACTATGGCTACACCTTC | CASSQYATGNYGYTF
TRBJ1-6 | TRBV9 | - | - | TGTGCCAGCAGCGTTCCGGACGGAGGGAATTCCCCCCTCCACTTT | CASSVPDGGNSPLHF
TRBJ1-2 | TRBV2 | few | - | TGTGCCAGCAGTGAAGCGCTTCGGGGGATCTATGGCTACACCTTC | CASSEALRGIYGYTF
TRBJ2-2 | TRBV7-6 | - | - | TGTGCCAGCAGCTTACATCAGGGTGGTACCGGGGAGCTGTTTTTT | CASSLHQGGTGELFF
TRBJ2-7 | TRBV12-5 | - | - | TGTGCTAGTGGTTTGGTCTCAACGCGGGCAAGCCCTAACGGCTACGAGCAGTACTTC | CASGLVSTRASPNGYEQYF
TRBJ2-2 | TRBV4-3 | few | TRBD1 | TGCGCCAGCAGCCAGGGAAGGGGGCTGGGCACCGGGGAGCTGTTTTTT | CASSQGRGLGTGELFF
TRBJ2-7 | TRBV7-9 | - | - | TGTGCCAGCAGCCCTCACAGGGCCTACGAGCAGTACTTC | CASSPHRAYEQYF
TRBJ2-1 | TRBV4-1 | few | TRBD2 | TGCGCCAGCAGCCAACTAGCGGGGGAGTACAATGAGCAGTTCTTC | CASSQLAGEYNEQFF
TRBJ2-4 | TRBV9 | - | - | TGTGCCAGCAGCAGAGGGGGAACAGGCACCCAAAACATTCAGTACTTC | CASSRGGTGTQNIQYF
TRBJ1-1 | TRBV7-6 | - | - | TGTGCCAGCAGCTTAGGTGGGCCCACTGAAGCTTTCTTT | CASSLGGPTEAFF
TRBJ1-1 | TRBV27 | - | TRBD1 | TGTGCCAGCAGTTTGACAGGGGCAAGCTCCTTAATTGAAGCTTTCTTT | CASSLTGASSLIEAFF
TRBJ1-6 | TRBV4-3 | - | - | TGCGCCAGCAGCCAAGATCAGGGCAGCTCCTATAATTCCCCCCTCCACTTT | CASSQDQGSSYNSPLHF
TRBJ2-1 | TRBV7-9 | - | - | TGTGCCAGCAGCGAGCGCGATGAGCAGTTCTTC | CASSERDEQFF
TRBJ2-3 | TRBV5-6 | - | TRBD2 | TGTGCCAGCAGCTGGACTAGCGGGGGGTACCCTAACACAGATACGCAGTATTTT | CASSWTSGGYPNTDTQYF
TRBJ2-3 | TRBV7-6 | - | TRBD2 | TGTGCCAGCAGCTTAGACCCAGCGGGGTCTATCACAGATACGCAGTATTTT | CASSLDPAGSITDTQYF
TRBJ2-7 | TRBV6-4 | - | TRBD1 | TGTGCCAGCAGTGACCCGGACAGGGGAGCAACCTACGAGCAGTACTTC | CASSDPDRGATYEQYF
TRBJ2-5 | TRBV7-6 | once | TRBD2 | TGTGCCAGCAGCTTAGCCTCGGCTAGCGGGGAAGAGACCCAGTACTTC | CASSLASASGEETQYF
TRBJ2-7 | TRBV6-5 | - | - | TGTGCCAGCAGCGCAGGTCTAAGTACCTACGAGCAGTACTTC | CASSAGLSTYEQYF
TRBJ1-2 | TRBV4-1 | once | - | TGCGCCAGCAGCCCTAGGACAGTCCACTATGGCTACACCTTC | CASSPRTVHYGYTF
TRBJ1-5 | TRBV21-1 | many | - | TGTGCCAGCAACCCCAGGCGGGCAGGGGACTATAGCAATCAGCCCCAGCATTTT | CASNPRRAGDYSNQPQHF
TRBJ2-7 | TRBV4-3 | - | TRBD1 | TGCGCCAGCAGCCAAGGGATGGACAGGCGCTACGAGCAGTACTTC | CASSQGMDRRYEQYF
TRBJ2-1 | TRBV9 | - | - | TGTGCCAGCAGCGTATCCAGCAATGAGCAGTTCTTC | CASSVSSNEQFF
TRBJ2-3 | TRBV7-3 | - | TRBD2 | TGTGCCAGCAGCTTATGGGCGGGGGGAACAGATACGCAGTATTTT | CASSLWAGGTDTQYF